The rows below give T cell receptor beta chains drawn from one sample of a study of T cell responses to AZD1222 COVID-19 vaccine. Profiling relied on immunoSEQ multiplex PCR, and the TCRdb table lists in-frame clones only, not all of them. This table lists 150,000 or so clones. Sequenced sample: peripheral blood. The source of these receptors is an adult in good health. Both conserved end residues are part of each CDR3. Fields, in order: J gene, D gene, V gene, CDR3 protein, CDR3 DNA. The D gene is left open where the match is weak.

>TRBJ1-6|-|TRBV7-9
CASSLLSASYNSPLHF
TGTGCCAGCAGCTTGCTGTCGGCCTCCTATAATTCACCCCTCCACTTT
>TRBJ1-3|-|TRBV7-9
CASSSGGNTIYF
TGTGCCAGCAGCTCGGGAGGAAACACCATATATTTT
>TRBJ2-7|TRBD2|TRBV18
CASSPISGGLSYEQYF
TGTGCCAGCTCACCCATTAGCGGGGGCCTCTCCTACGAGCAGTACTTC
>TRBJ1-2|TRBD1|TRBV28
CASSPLTGVSYGYTF
TGTGCCAGCAGTCCACTGACAGGGGTATCCTATGGCTACACCTTC
>TRBJ2-1|-|TRBV7-3
CASSLSGMGRRDEQFF
TGTGCCAGCAGCTTAAGTGGTATGGGCAGAAGGGATGAGCAGTTCTTC
>TRBJ1-1|-|TRBV18
CASSRTANEAFF
TGTGCCAGCTCACGGACGGCAAATGAAGCTTTCTTT
>TRBJ2-3|TRBD2|TRBV7-2
CASSFLSGGAGTQYF
TGTGCCAGCAGCTTTCTCTCCGGGGGGGCGGGTACGCAGTATTTT
>TRBJ2-7|TRBD2|TRBV9
CASSEGLADYEQYF
TGTGCCAGCAGCGAGGGACTAGCGGACTACGAGCAGTACTTC
>TRBJ2-3|TRBD2|TRBV7-8
CASSLFGGAGDTQYF
TGTGCCAGCAGCTTATTCGGGGGGGCCGGGGATACGCAGTATTTT
>TRBJ1-2|TRBD1|TRBV18
CASSPSQGDGYTF
TGTGCCAGCTCACCATCACAGGGGGACGGCTACACCTTC
>TRBJ1-1|TRBD1|TRBV12-3/TRBV12-4
CASGWTGETEAFF
TGTGCCAGCGGATGGACAGGGGAAACTGAAGCTTTCTTT
>TRBJ1-1|-|TRBV11-2
CASSPTRGLPEAFF
TGTGCCAGCAGCCCGACCAGGGGTCTCCCTGAAGCTTTCTTT
>TRBJ2-2|TRBD2|TRBV5-1
CASSPLVGLDRSGELFF
TGCGCCAGCAGCCCATTGGTGGGACTAGATCGGTCCGGGGAGCTGTTTTTT
>TRBJ1-2|-|TRBV18
CASSPGQASPVYGYTF
TGTGCCAGCTCACCGGGGCAAGCCTCACCCGTGTATGGCTACACCTTC
>TRBJ1-1|TRBD1|TRBV7-8
CASSLVTRGLGEAFF
TGTGCCAGCAGCTTAGTCACCAGGGGGCTTGGTGAAGCTTTCTTT
>TRBJ1-2|-|TRBV4-2
CASSRGDRPNYGYTF
TGTGCCAGCAGCCGAGGGGACCGGCCAAACTATGGCTACACCTTC
>TRBJ1-5|-|TRBV7-2
CASSLGAWSQPQHF
TGTGCCAGCAGCTTAGGGGCTTGGTCTCAGCCCCAGCATTTT